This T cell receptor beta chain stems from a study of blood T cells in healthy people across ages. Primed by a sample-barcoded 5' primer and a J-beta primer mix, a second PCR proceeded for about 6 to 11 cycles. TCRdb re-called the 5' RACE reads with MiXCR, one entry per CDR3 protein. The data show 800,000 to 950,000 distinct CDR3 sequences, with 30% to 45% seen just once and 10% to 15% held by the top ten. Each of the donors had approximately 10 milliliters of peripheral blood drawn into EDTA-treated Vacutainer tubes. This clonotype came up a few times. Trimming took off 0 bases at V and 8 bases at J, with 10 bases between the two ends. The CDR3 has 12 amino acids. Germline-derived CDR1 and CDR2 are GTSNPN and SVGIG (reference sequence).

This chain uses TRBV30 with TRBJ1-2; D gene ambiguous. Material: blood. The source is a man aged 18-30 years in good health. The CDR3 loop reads CAWSVLRLGYTF. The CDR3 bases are TGTGCCTGGAGTGTACTAAGGTTGGGCTACACCTTC.